This T cell receptor (beta chain) comes out of a study of T cell responses to AZD1222 COVID-19 vaccine. Germline assignment: CDR1 MGHRA and CDR2 YSYEKL. This CDR3 spans 17 amino acids. V shed 1 base and J shed 3 bases, with 15 bases lying between them. The table came from immunoSEQ multiplex PCR; TCRdb's copy has only in-frame clones and leaves some out. Of about 130,000 clones listed, about 89% were seen once; the top ten hold about 9.4%. The clonotype originates from an adult in good health. This rearrangement joins TRBV4-1 to TRBJ2-2; D is unclear. Here the sequenced sample was peripheral blood, taken on day 0 of AZD1222 vaccination. The CDR3 sequence: CASSQVGGRRDTGELFF. In DNA, the CDR3 is TGCGCCAGCAGCCAAGTAGGTGGTAGAAGGGACACCGGGGAGCTGTTTTTT.